Following are 14 T cell receptor beta chains from one sample sequenced in a study of blood T cell repertoires in COVID-19 (dated by TCRdb to 2020 to 2021). The library was generated by the immunoSEQ multiplex PCR assay. TCRdb obtained this table from immuneACCESS and retained in-frame rearrangements with V and J assigned. These tables miss some clones; where compared with another copy, unresolved V genes account for less than half of the shortfall, and the remainder is unexplained. The sample table contains 180,000 or so clones; only one count was recorded for about 85% of them. The top ten clones comprise 1.2% of the sample. The material sequenced was peripheral blood. These receptor sequences come from a man aged 55 to 69 who had recovered from COVID-19.

This clone was seen a single time. This rearrangement joins TRBV7-8 to TRBJ2-1; no clear D. Germline CDR1 is SGHVS and CDR2 is FQNEAQ. The CDR3 contains 14 residues. Trimming left V 1 base short and J 6 bases short, with 10 bases between. The CDR3 DNA reads TGTGCCAGCAGCTTAGAGTTGCGCTGCAATGAGCAGTTCTTC. Translation gives CASSLELRCNEQFF.

The rearrangement links TRBV10-3 to TRBJ1-5, with a tentative D call TRBD1 (5 bases). CDR3 length: 17 amino acids. Germline assignment: CDR1 ENHRY and CDR2 SYGVKD. Trimming pared 3 bases from V and 3 bases from J, leaving 18 bases between. CDR3 protein: CAISDRLLLRDNQPQHF. CDR3 sequence (DNA): TGTGCCATCAGTGATCGGCTACTTCTCAGGGACAATCAGCCCCAGCATTTT.

The chain recombines TRBV3-1 (or the pseudogene TRBV3-2) with TRBJ2-7; a weak D match, TRBD2 (5 bases). Deletions cut 1 base from V and 4 bases from J, with 8 bases between. Germline V gives CDR1 LGHDT, CDR2 YNNKEL (reference sequence). There are 13 residues in the CDR3. In nucleotides, the CDR3 is TGTGCCAGCAGCCAAGGACTAACATACGAGCAGTACTTC. Amino acids: CASSQGLTYEQYF.

The gene calls are TRBV12-3 or TRBV12-4 and TRBJ1-3; perhaps TRBD1 as D (6 bases). V lost 5 bases, J lost 5 bases, and 7 bases lay in between. This CDR3 has 12 amino acids. The CDR3: CASSRDRNTIYF. In nucleotides, the CDR3 is TGTGCCAGCAGTAGGGACAGAAACACCATATATTTT.

This chain uses TRBV2 with TRBJ1-1, with D tentatively TRBD1 (5 bases). Trimming took off 0 bases at V and 2 bases at J, with 16 bases between the two ends. CDR1 is SNHLY and CDR2 is FYNNEI in the germline V gene. The CDR3 extends over 17 amino acids. The CDR3 sequence: CASSEALLWGSNTEAFF. The CDR3 DNA reads TGTGCCAGCAGTGAAGCCCTTTTGTGGGGCTCCAACACTGAAGCTTTCTTT.

This clone was found once. The J gene is TRBJ1-4, the V gene TRBV5-1; perhaps TRBD1 as D (5 bases). Germline V lookup: CDR1 SGHRS, CDR2 YFSETQ. The CDR3 runs 16 residues. V lost 4 bases to trimming and J lost 3 bases, with 16 bases between them. In DNA form, the CDR3 reads TGCGCCAGCAGCCCCGGGGGAAGGGGCCCTAATGAAAAACTGTTTTTT. This translates into CASSPGGRGPNEKLFF.

This chain links TRBV3-1 (or the pseudogene TRBV3-2) with TRBJ2-3; TRBD1 is a possible D gene (5 bases). CDR3 length: 15 residues. CDR1 LGHDT and CDR2 YNNKEL come from the germline V gene (reference sequence). V gave up 2 bases and J gave up 0 bases, with 9 bases separating them. Here the CDR3 DNA reads TGTGCCAGCAGCCAACAGGGTACTAGCACAGATACGCAGTATTTT. Translated: CASSQQGTSTDTQYF.

This clone came up a few times. This sequence joins TRBV10-2 and TRBJ1-1; 10 bases line up with TRBD1. V shed 6 bases and J 4 bases; nucleotides not matched to a gene: 2. Looked up from germline, CDR1 is WSHSY and CDR2 is SAAADI. This CDR3 is 13 amino acids long. The CDR3 loop is CASRTGGLTEAFF. The CDR3 DNA reads as TGCGCCAGCAGGACAGGGGGCCTCACTGAAGCTTTCTTT.

J is TRBJ1-5 and V is TRBV6-4; 8 bases agree with TRBD1. CDR3 length equals 19 residues. Germline V gene data show CDR1 as MRHNA and CDR2 as SNTAGT. V lost 6 bases and J lost 1; bases outside the gene matches: 17. The CDR3 bases are TGTGCCAGCAGGGCGGATCTACCCCGGGACAGGAAGAGCAATCAGCCCCAGCATTTT. Its translation: CASRADLPRDRKSNQPQHF.

The chain has TRBV9 and TRBJ1-1, with unresolved D. Germline V gives CDR1 SGDLS, CDR2 YYNGEE. The CDR3 has 13 amino acids. V dropped 4 bases and J dropped 8 bases, with 15 bases sitting between them. The CDR3 reads CASSLRTGTEAFF. CDR3 DNA sequence: TGTGCCAGCAGCCTTCGGACTGGAACAGAAGCTTTCTTT.

This clone was seen once. The chain carries TRBV11-3 and TRBJ2-7, with D possibly matching TRBD2 (5 bases). Trimming took 2 bases from V and 2 from J, leaving 7 bases between them. The germline CDR1 and CDR2 sequences are SGHNT and YENEEA. This CDR3 contains 13 residues. DNA for the CDR3: TGTGCCAGCAGCTTACCCGGGGCCTACGAGCAGTACTTC. Its protein is CASSLPGAYEQYF.

The chain employs TRBV12-3 or TRBV12-4 and TRBJ2-7, with TRBD1 matching over 7 bases. The CDR3 totals 13 residues. The V gene end was trimmed by 6 bases and the J gene end by 4 bases; junction bases not matched to a gene: 6. This CDR3 is CASSLDRRYEQYF. The DNA for the CDR3 is TGTGCCAGCAGCCTGGACAGGAGGTACGAGCAGTACTTC.

This clone was observed a handful of times. The chain couples TRBV6-5 to TRBJ1-4; unclear D gene. V lost 9 bases, J lost 8 bases, and 7 bases lay in between. CDR1 MNHEY and CDR2 SVGAGI come from the germline V gene. This CDR3 is built from 10 residues. Here the CDR3 reads CARDWEKLFF. CDR3 bases: TGTGCCAGGGACTGGGAAAAACTGTTTTTT.

Of note for this clone: One end of the junction fails to match germline, which may point to a read error. This chain uses TRBV5-8 with TRBJ2-4; tentative D call: TRBD2 (5 bases). Germline V CDR1 and CDR2: SGHTS, YDEGEE. The CDR3 loop spans 11 amino acids. The CDR3 DNA is TGTGCCAGCAGCTTGTTTAGATCGGGGAACTTC. As protein: CASSLFRSGNF.